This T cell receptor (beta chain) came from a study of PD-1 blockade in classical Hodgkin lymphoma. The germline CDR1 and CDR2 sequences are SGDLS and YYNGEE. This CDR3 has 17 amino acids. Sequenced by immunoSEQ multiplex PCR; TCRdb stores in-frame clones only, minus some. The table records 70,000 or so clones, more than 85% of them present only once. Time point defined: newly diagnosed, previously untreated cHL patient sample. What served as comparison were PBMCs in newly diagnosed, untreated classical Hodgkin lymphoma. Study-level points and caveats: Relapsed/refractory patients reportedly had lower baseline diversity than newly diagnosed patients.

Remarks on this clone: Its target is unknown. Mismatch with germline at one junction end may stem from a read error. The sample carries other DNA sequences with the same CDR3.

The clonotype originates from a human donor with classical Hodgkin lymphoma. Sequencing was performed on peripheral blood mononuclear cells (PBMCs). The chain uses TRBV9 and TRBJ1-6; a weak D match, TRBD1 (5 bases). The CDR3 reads CASSPQGGASYNSPLHF. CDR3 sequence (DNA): TGTGCCAGCAGCCCGCAGGGAGGGGCCTCCTATAATTCACCCCTCCACTTC.